This passage covers 12 T cell receptor beta chains from one sample sequenced in a study of preoperative IRX-2 immunotherapy in early breast cancer. Treatment of the sample: preoperative locoregional IRX-2 cytokine immunotherapy. Produced via immunoSEQ multiplex PCR; TCRdb's table is partial and in-frame only. The sample carries about 98,000 clones, 86% recorded once. The sequencing here drew on tumor tissue, taken after IRX-2 immunotherapy. These receptors originate from a human donor with breast cancer.

J is TRBJ1-4 and V is TRBV18; D gene ambiguous. This CDR3 comprises 15 residues. Germline V CDR1 and CDR2: KGHSH, LQKENI. Trimming removed 5 bases from V and 6 bases from J, with 16 bases in between. CDR3 sequence reads: CASSSQFSLHEKLFF. Here the CDR3 DNA reads TGTGCCAGCTCATCACAATTCAGTTTGCATGAAAAACTGTTTTTT.

V gene TRBV5-1 combines with J gene TRBJ1-2, with 10 nucleotides matching TRBD1. V shed 4 bases, J shed 2 bases, and the junction held 11 bases outside the gene matches. CDR1 and CDR2 (germline): SGHRS, YFSETQ. CDR3 length: 17 amino acids. Here the CDR3 reads CASSGSPDRGRNYGYTF. The CDR3 DNA reads as TGCGCCAGCAGCGGCAGTCCCGACAGGGGGCGAAACTATGGCTACACCTTC. Filled out from reference TRBV5-1 and TRBJ1-2, the complete variable domain reads KAGVTQTPRYLIKTRGQQVTLSCSPISGHRSVSWYQQTPGQGLQFLFEYFSETQRNKGNFPGRFSGRQFSNSRSEMNVSTLELGDSALYLCASSGSPDRGRNYGYTFGSGTRLTVV.

The chain links TRBV6-8 to TRBJ2-1; TRBD2 matches 14 bases. Trimming at V came to 10 bases and at J to 10 bases, leaving 9 bases not matched to a gene. The CDR3 runs to 14 residues. Germline V gives CDR1 MNHGY, CDR2 SAAAGT. The CDR3, as DNA: TGTGCCATACGGGGGACTAGCGGGAGCTTGGAGCAGTTCTTC. Protein product: CAIRGTSGSLEQFF.

The chain combines TRBV23-1 with TRBJ2-2, with TRBD1 matching over 11 bases. TRBV23-1 counts as an open reading frame of uncertain function. V lost 6 bases, J lost 6 bases, and 6 bases stayed unmatched. There are 15 residues in the CDR3. The DNA for the CDR3 is TGCGCCAGCAGCGAAGGGACAGGGGGGTCCGGGGAGCTGTTTTTT. Its protein is CASSEGTGGSGELFF.

This clone occurred once. The CDR3 protein is CASSLRLNEQFF. CDR3 bases: TGTGCCAGCAGTCTCCGCCTGAATGAGCAGTTCTTC. The V gene is TRBV28, the J gene TRBJ2-1; D not certain. Germline loops: CDR1 MDHEN, CDR2 SYDVKM. Trimming took off 5 bases at V and 7 bases at J, with 9 bases between the two ends. This CDR3 spans 12 amino acids.

The rearrangement uses TRBV28 and TRBJ2-7, with 15 bases identical to TRBD2. Per the germline V gene, CDR1 is MDHEN and CDR2 is SYDVKM. This CDR3 region has 14 residues. The trim removed 10 bases at V and 11 bases at J, leaving 12 bases unmatched. CDR3 region: CATDTGTSGGYKYF. The CDR3 nucleotides are TGTGCCACCGACACGGGGACTAGCGGGGGGTATAAGTACTTC.

The J gene is TRBJ1-5, the V gene TRBV30; 8 nucleotides match TRBD1. This CDR3 has 15 residues. Germline V gene sequence: CDR1 GTSNPN, CDR2 SVGIG (reference sequence). V shed 2 bases and J 0 bases; nucleotides not matched to a gene: 3. CDR3 residues: CAWSQGTGSNQPQHF. CDR3 DNA: TGTGCCTGGAGTCAAGGGACAGGTAGCAATCAGCCCCAGCATTTT.

The V and J genes are TRBV6-8 and TRBJ2-1, with 10 nucleotides matching TRBD1. Germline V gives CDR1 MNHGY, CDR2 SAAAGT. CDR3 length equals 15 residues. V dropped 10 bases and J dropped 3; count of bases not matched to a gene: 9. The chain's CDR3 is CAIRKTGGVYNEQFF. In DNA form, the CDR3 reads TGTGCCATCAGGAAGACAGGGGGCGTCTACAATGAGCAGTTCTTC.

V gene TRBV14 combines with J gene TRBJ2-1, with TRBD2 matching over 9 bases. V was clipped by 4 bases and J by 5 bases; unmatched bases: 12. The CDR3 covers 17 residues. CDR1 and CDR2 from the germline V gene are SGHDN and FVKESK. CDR3 sequence (DNA): TGTGCCAGCAGCCTCTCATCCCTAGCGGGATACAACAATGAGCAGTTCTTC. As protein: CASSLSSLAGYNNEQFF.

The V call is TRBV28, the J call TRBJ1-1, with D perhaps TRBD1 (5 bases). V was clipped by 7 bases and J by 4 bases, with 13 bases between them. Germline V gene lookup returns CDR1 MDHEN and CDR2 SYDVKM. The CDR3 is 13 amino acids. CDR3 DNA sequence: TGTGCCAGCAAGTTCGGGGGGAGCACTGAAGCTTTCTTT. Its translation is CASKFGGSTEAFF.

This clone was detected only once. The chain uses TRBV10-2 and TRBJ2-3; TRBD2 matches at 9 bases. This CDR3 is built from 17 residues. Germline CDR1 WSHSY, CDR2 SAAADI. J lost 4 bases, V lost 0 bases, and 8 bases had no gene match. The CDR3 coding sequence is TGCGCCAGCAGTGAGTCGACGGGCGGGGGGGCAGCAGATACGCAGTATTTT. Its protein product is CASSESTGGGAADTQYF.

This chain links TRBV28 with TRBJ2-1, with 10 bases that match TRBD2. Unmatched junction bases numbered 11, after V lost 6 bases and J lost 9 bases. The CDR3 sequence is 15 residues long. Germline assignment: CDR1 MDHEN and CDR2 SYDVKM. CDR3 sequence (DNA): TGTGCCAGCAGGCCTCGAGCGGGGGGGCTTGGTGAGCAGTTCTTC. Its translation: CASRPRAGGLGEQFF.